The 21 T cell receptor beta chains in this list originate from one sample, sequenced in a study of blood T cell repertoires in COVID-19. Assay used: immunoSEQ multiplex PCR; TCRdb lists only in-frame clones, some missing. The sample lists 85,000 to 130,000 clones; roughly 92% were seen once. The sequencing sample was made of peripheral blood. These receptors originate from a man aged 65-85 years with acute or convalescent COVID-19.

The rearrangement uses TRBV7-9 and TRBJ1-6, with a weak D call TRBD1 (6 bases). Deletions cut 6 bases from V and 10 bases from J, with 16 bases between. The CDR3 runs to 14 residues. Germline CDR1 is SEHNR and CDR2 is FQNEAQ (reference sequence). The CDR3: CASRPTGRESPLHF. CDR3 coding DNA: TGTGCCAGCAGACCAACAGGGAGGGAGTCACCCCTCCACTTT.

This chain links TRBV12-3 or TRBV12-4 with TRBJ1-5; unclear D gene. The CDR3 has 13 residues. Trimming cost V 3 bases and J 3 bases, with 6 bases left between them. The CDR3 DNA is TGTGCCAGCAGTTTCCAGGTCAATCAGCCCCAGCATTTT. This sequence encodes CASSFQVNQPQHF.

This clone has only a few counts. V usage is TRBV19 and J usage is TRBJ2-4; 8 bases are a match to TRBD2. Trimming at V came to 6 bases and at J to 8 bases, leaving 6 bases not matched to a gene. The CDR3 is 13 amino acids. Germline loops: CDR1 LNHDA, CDR2 SQIVND (reference sequence). The CDR3 here is CASRPAGGYIQYF. CDR3 bases: TGTGCCAGTAGGCCCGCGGGGGGATACATTCAGTACTTC.

V gene TRBV12-3 or TRBV12-4 combines with J gene TRBJ1-1, with D perhaps TRBD1 (6 bases). Trimming pared 6 bases from V and 7 bases from J, leaving 12 bases between. This CDR3 contains 12 residues. The CDR3 DNA reads as TGTGCCAGCAGCCAAGGACAGTATGAAGCTTTCTTT. It translates to CASSQGQYEAFF.

The J gene is TRBJ2-3, the V gene TRBV28; maybe TRBD2 (6 bases). V was cut by 7 bases and J by 0 bases, with 14 bases left in between. In germline, CDR1 is MDHEN, CDR2 SYDVKM. The CDR3 sequence is 15 residues long. The CDR3, as DNA: TGTGCCAGCACTTTGGGGACTTTTAGCACAGATACGCAGTATTTT. This encodes CASTLGTFSTDTQYF. The whole variable domain, filled in from reference TRBV28 and TRBJ2-3, reads DVKVTQSSRYLVKRTGEKVFLECVQDMDHENMFWYRQDPGLGLRLIYFSYDVKMKEKGDIPEGYSVSREKKERFSLILESASTNQTSMYLCASTLGTFSTDTQYFGPGTRLTVL.

In its sample, this clone was seen a few times. V gene TRBV7-2 combines with J gene TRBJ2-3, with 7 nucleotides matching TRBD2. J gave up 5 bases and V 3 bases, and 8 bases lay outside the gene matches. Germline values: CDR1 SGHTA, CDR2 FQGNSA. The CDR3 is 15 amino acids. CDR3 in DNA: TGTGCCAGCAGCTTTTGGCGGGAGTCGGGAGATACGCAGTATTTT. This encodes CASSFWRESGDTQYF. The variable domain in full, with the rest retrieved from reference TRBV7-2 and TRBJ2-3, is GAGVSQSPSNKVTEKGKDVELRCDPISGHTALYWYRQSLGQGLEFLIYFQGNSAPDKSGLPSDRFSAERTGGSVSTLTIQRTQQEDSAVYLCASSFWRESGDTQYFGPGTRLTVL.

This clone was seen once. The chain carries TRBV9 and TRBJ2-7, with D perhaps TRBD1 (6 bases). Germline values: CDR1 SGDLS, CDR2 YYNGEE. The V end lost 3 bases, the J end lost 5 bases, and 24 bases lay between the germline ends. This CDR3 comprises 17 residues. The CDR3 bases are TGTGCCAGCAGCGGGGAAGGGGGTCCAGGGCCGCCCCACGAGCAGTACTTC. It specifies CASSGEGGPGPPHEQYF.

The chain has TRBV2 and TRBJ2-1; 12 nucleotides line up with TRBD2. The V gene end was trimmed by 4 bases and the J gene end by 4 bases; junction bases not matched to a gene: 14. Germline V gene lookup returns CDR1 SNHLY and CDR2 FYNNEI. The CDR3 is 19 residues long. For the CDR3, the DNA is TGTGCCAGCAGTGGGGGCTTCTCACTAGCGGGGGGATCATACAATGAGCAGTTCTTC. Amino acids: CASSGGFSLAGGSYNEQFF.

The chain is built from TRBV5-6 and TRBJ1-5; D unresolved. V was cut by 1 base and J by 3 bases, with 14 bases left in between. This CDR3 region has 16 residues. In germline, CDR1 is SGHDT, CDR2 YYEEEE. The CDR3 bases are TGTGCCAGCAGCTTGCAGGCGAAAACTTTCAATCAGCCCCAGCATTTT. This sequence encodes CASSLQAKTFNQPQHF.

This clone turned up a few times. The gene calls are TRBV15 and TRBJ1-2; TRBD1 might be the D (6 bases). CDR3 size: 19 residues. The ends were cut back, 0 bases at V and 1 base at J, with 21 bases in the middle. Germline V gene sequence: CDR1 LNHNV, CDR2 YYDKDF (reference sequence). The DNA of the CDR3 is TGTGCCACCAGCAGAGACACCCTGGGGGCCTTTAAGAATAACTATGGCTACACCTTC. Translating gives CATSRDTLGAFKNNYGYTF.

In this sample, this clone turned up a few times. This chain links TRBV6-5 with TRBJ1-2, with D perhaps matching TRBD1 (5 bases). V was cut by 8 bases and J by 8 bases, with 18 bases left in between. This CDR3 is 13 amino acids long. Germline V lookup: CDR1 MNHEY, CDR2 SVGAGI. The CDR3, as DNA: TGTGCCAGCTCGATCGGTAGGGGATACGGCTACACCTTC. It codes for CASSIGRGYGYTF.

The V call is TRBV2, the J call TRBJ2-2, with D possibly being TRBD2 (6 bases). Trimming removed 3 bases at V and 4 bases at J, with 15 bases between. Germline CDR1 reads SNHLY; CDR2 reads FYNNEI. The CDR3 covers 16 residues. CDR3 sequence (DNA): TGTGCCAGCAGTGATTTGGAGGGAGAGAGCACCGGGGAGCTGTTTTTT. Its translation: CASSDLEGESTGELFF.

The chain uses TRBV27 and TRBJ2-3; 7 bases agree with TRBD2. The length of the CDR3 is 15 residues. Trimming removed 6 bases from V and 0 bases from J; junction bases left unmatched: 6. CDR1 and CDR2 from the germline V gene are MNHEY and SMNVEV (reference sequence). The CDR3 loop is CASRRRETSTDTQYF. Written as DNA, the CDR3 is TGTGCCAGCAGGCGGCGGGAGACTAGCACAGATACGCAGTATTTT.

A single count supports this clone. V and J are TRBV7-6 and TRBJ2-6, with no clear D. The CDR3 is made up of 15 amino acids. Trimming shortened V by 1 base and J by 2 bases, and 6 bases separated the two germline ends. Germline V CDR1 and CDR2: SGHVS, FNYEAQ. The CDR3 DNA is TGTGCCAGCAGCTTAGGGTCTACTGGGGCCAACGTCCTGACTTTC. Encoded protein: CASSLGSTGANVLTF.

In its sample, this clone was seen once. The V and J genes are TRBV5-8 and TRBJ2-2; 9 positions match TRBD1. The CDR3 totals 16 residues. V was pared by 4 bases and J by 2 bases, with 6 bases of the junction left unmatched. Germline V gives CDR1 SGHTS, CDR2 YDEGEE. The CDR3 loop is CASSAGTGLNTGELFF. The DNA of the CDR3 is TGTGCCAGCAGCGCCGGGACAGGGTTAAACACCGGGGAGCTGTTTTTT.

The genes are TRBV7-2 and TRBJ1-1; D perhaps matches TRBD1 (5 bases). Germline V gives CDR1 SGHTA, CDR2 FQGNSA. This CDR3 is 14 amino acids long. Trimming cost V 2 bases and J 6 bases, with 13 bases left between them. CDR3: CASSLTWAGSEAFF. The CDR3 DNA follows: TGTGCCAGCAGCTTAACGTGGGCAGGGTCTGAAGCTTTCTTT.

The CDR3 loop is CASSLVVGAGELFF. The CDR3 DNA reads as TGTGCCAGCAGCTTAGTGGTAGGGGCCGGGGAGCTGTTTTTT. This chain connects TRBV7-2 to TRBJ2-2; weak D call: TRBD1 (5 bases). CDR1 is SGHTA and CDR2 is FQGNSA in the germline V gene. V dropped 1 base and J dropped 6 bases, with 9 bases sitting between them. The CDR3 has 14 amino acids.

The chain combines TRBV7-8 with TRBJ1-6; TRBD1 matches at 7 bases. The junction had 9 bases not matched to a gene; V was cut back by 2 bases and J by 14 bases. The CDR3 has 14 residues. Germline V CDR1 and CDR2: SGHVS, FQNEAQ. For the CDR3, the DNA is TGTGCCAGCAGCTTACCGGGACAGAGCTCGACCCTCCACTTT. This codes for CASSLPGQSSTLHF. The full variable domain, its missing parts supplied by reference TRBV7-8 and TRBJ1-6, is GAGVSQSPRYKVAKRGQDVALRCDPISGHVSLFWYQQALGQGPEFLTYFQNEAQLDKSGLPSDRFFAERPEGSVSTLKIQRTQQEDSAVYLCASSLPGQSSTLHFGNGTRLTVT.

The rearrangement joins TRBV10-2 to TRBJ1-1, with D maybe TRBD1 (6 bases). The CDR3 contains 13 residues. Trimming pared 8 bases from V and 1 base from J, leaving 11 bases between. Germline-derived CDR1 and CDR2 are WSHSY and SAAADI. CDR3 loop: CASDRTSNTEAFF. The CDR3 DNA sequence: TGCGCCAGCGACAGGACATCGAACACTGAAGCTTTCTTT.

V usage is TRBV6-1 and J usage is TRBJ2-2, with 15 bases fitting TRBD2. This CDR3 contains 18 residues. V was clipped by 1 base and J by 2 bases; unmatched bases: 2. Looked up from germline, CDR1 is MNHNS and CDR2 is SASEGT. The CDR3 nucleotides read TGTGCCAGCAGTGAAGGGGGACTAGCGGGAGGTAACACCGGGGAGCTGTTTTTT. It specifies CASSEGGLAGGNTGELFF.

In DNA, the CDR3 is TGTGCCAGCAGTTTGGTCAGTAATCAGCCCCAGCATTTT. Translated: CASSLVSNQPQHF. The rearrangement links TRBV12-3 or TRBV12-4 to TRBJ1-5; D remains unclear. V was shortened by 3 bases and J by 4 bases, with 7 bases between the two germline ends. The CDR3 is 13 residues long.